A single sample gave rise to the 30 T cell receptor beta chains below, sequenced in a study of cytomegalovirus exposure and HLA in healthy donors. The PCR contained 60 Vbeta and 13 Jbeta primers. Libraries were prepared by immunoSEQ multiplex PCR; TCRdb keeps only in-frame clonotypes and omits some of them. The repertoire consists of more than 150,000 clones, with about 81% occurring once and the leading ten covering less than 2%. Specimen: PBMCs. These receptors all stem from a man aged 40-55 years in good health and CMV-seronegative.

CDR3 DNA: TGCGCCAGCAGCTCCGGACAGTTAAATGAAAAACTGTTTTTT. Translated, it gives CASSSGQLNEKLFF. This sequence joins TRBV5-1 and TRBJ1-4, with a possible D match to TRBD1 (6 bases). CDR1 and CDR2 (germline): SGHRS, YFSETQ. The CDR3 runs 14 residues. Trimming shortened V by 3 bases and J by 5 bases, and 11 bases separated the two germline ends. Full variable domain (remainder filled in from reference TRBV5-1 and TRBJ1-4): KAGVTQTPRYLIKTRGQQVTLSCSPISGHRSVSWYQQTPGQGLQFLFEYFSETQRNKGNFPGRFSGRQFSNSRSEMNVSTLELGDSALYLCASSSGQLNEKLFFGSGTQLSVL.

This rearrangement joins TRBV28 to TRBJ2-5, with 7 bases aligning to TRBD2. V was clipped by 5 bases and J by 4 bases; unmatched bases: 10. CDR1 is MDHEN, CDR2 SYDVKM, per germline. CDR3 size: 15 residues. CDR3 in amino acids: CASSLTPTGGETQYF. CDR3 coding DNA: TGTGCCAGCAGTCTAACCCCCACGGGGGGAGAGACCCAGTACTTC. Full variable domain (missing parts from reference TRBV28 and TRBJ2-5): DVKVTQSSRYLVKRTGEKVFLECVQDMDHENMFWYRQDPGLGLRLIYFSYDVKMKEKGDIPEGYSVSREKKERFSLILESASTNQTSMYLCASSLTPTGGETQYFGPGTRLLVL.

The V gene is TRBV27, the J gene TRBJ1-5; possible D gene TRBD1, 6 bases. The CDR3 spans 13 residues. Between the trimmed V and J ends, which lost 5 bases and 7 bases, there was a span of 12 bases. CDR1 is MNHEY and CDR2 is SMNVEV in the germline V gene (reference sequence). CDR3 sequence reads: CASSEQGRQPQHF. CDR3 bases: TGTGCCAGCAGTGAGCAGGGGCGGCAGCCCCAGCATTTT.

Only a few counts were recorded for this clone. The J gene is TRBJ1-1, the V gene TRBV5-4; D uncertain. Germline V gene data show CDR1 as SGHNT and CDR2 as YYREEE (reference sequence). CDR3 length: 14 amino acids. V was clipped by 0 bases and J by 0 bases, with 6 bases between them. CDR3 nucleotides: TGTGCCAGCAGCTTGGTTAGCATGAACACTGAAGCTTTCTTT. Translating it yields CASSLVSMNTEAFF.

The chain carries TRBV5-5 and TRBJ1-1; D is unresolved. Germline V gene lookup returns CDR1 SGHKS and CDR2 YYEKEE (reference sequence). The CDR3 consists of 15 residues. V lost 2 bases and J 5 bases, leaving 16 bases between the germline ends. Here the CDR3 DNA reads TGTGCCAGCAGCTTTATGGTCCTGGAGCTGACTGAAGCTTTCTTT. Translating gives CASSFMVLELTEAFF. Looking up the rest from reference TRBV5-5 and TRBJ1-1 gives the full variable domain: DAGVTQSPTHLIKTRGQQVTLRCSPISGHKSVSWYQQVLGQGPQFIFQYYEKEERGRGNFPDRFSARQFPNYSSELNVNALLLGDSALYLCASSFMVLELTEAFFGQGTRLTVV.

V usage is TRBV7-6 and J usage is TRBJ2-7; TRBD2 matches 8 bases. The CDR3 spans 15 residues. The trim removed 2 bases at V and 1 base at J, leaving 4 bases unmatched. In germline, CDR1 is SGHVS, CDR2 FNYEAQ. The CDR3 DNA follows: TGTGCCAGCAGCTTATCTAGCGGGTATTCCTACGAGCAGTACTTC. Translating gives CASSLSSGYSYEQYF.

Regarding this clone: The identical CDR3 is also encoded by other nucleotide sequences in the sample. The chain's CDR3 is CASSVGGYEQFF. In DNA form, the CDR3 reads TGTGCCAGCAGCGTAGGAGGGTATGAGCAGTTCTTC. The genes are TRBV9 and TRBJ2-1; maybe TRBD2 (5 bases). The CDR3 is 12 residues long. The V end lost 0 bases, the J end lost 8 bases, and 6 bases lay between the germline ends. From germline, CDR1 is SGDLS and CDR2 YYNGEE.

CDR3: CASRAQGALTDTQYF. In DNA, the CDR3 is TGTGCCAGCAGGGCTCAGGGGGCTTTAACAGATACGCAGTATTTT. The chain carries TRBV27 and TRBJ2-3; TRBD1 matches 8 bases. This CDR3 region has 15 residues. After removal of 6 bases from V and 3 bases from J, the junction contained 8 bases not matched to a gene. Germline CDR1 reads MNHEY; CDR2 reads SMNVEV (reference sequence).

CDR3 protein: CASSLDRGRDTQYF. The DNA for the CDR3 is TGTGCCAGCAGCTTGGACAGGGGCCGAGATACGCAGTATTTT. The chain combines TRBV7-9 with TRBJ2-3, with 9 bases fitting TRBD1. Unmatched junction bases numbered 3, after V lost 3 bases and J lost 5 bases. This CDR3 spans 14 amino acids. CDR1 SEHNR and CDR2 FQNEAQ come from the germline V gene (reference sequence).

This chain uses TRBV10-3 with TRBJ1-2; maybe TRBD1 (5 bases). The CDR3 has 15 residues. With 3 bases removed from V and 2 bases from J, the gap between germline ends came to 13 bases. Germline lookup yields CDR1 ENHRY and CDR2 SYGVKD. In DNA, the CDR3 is TGTGCCATCAGTGACCAGGGAAGTAAGAACTATGGCTACACCTTC. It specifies CAISDQGSKNYGYTF.

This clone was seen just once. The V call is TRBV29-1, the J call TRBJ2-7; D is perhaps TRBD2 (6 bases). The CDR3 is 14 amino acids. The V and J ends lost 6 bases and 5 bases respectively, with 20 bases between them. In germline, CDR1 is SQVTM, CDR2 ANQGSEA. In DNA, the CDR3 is TGCAGCGTCCTCTCTAGCGTGAGGTGGAACGAGCAGTACTTC. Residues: CSVLSSVRWNEQYF.

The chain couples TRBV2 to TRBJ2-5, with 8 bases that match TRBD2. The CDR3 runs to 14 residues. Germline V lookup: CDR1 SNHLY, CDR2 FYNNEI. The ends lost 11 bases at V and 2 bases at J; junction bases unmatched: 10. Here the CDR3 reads CASGGGGLQETQYF. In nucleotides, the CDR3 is TGTGCCTCCGGGGGGGGAGGCCTACAAGAGACCCAGTACTTC.

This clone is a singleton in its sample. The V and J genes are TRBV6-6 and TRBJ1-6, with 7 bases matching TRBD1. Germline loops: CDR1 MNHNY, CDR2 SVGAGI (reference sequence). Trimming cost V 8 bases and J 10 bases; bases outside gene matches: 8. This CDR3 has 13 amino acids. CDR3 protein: CASDRDSLSPLHF. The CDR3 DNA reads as TGTGCCAGCGACCGGGACAGCTTATCACCCCTCCACTTT.

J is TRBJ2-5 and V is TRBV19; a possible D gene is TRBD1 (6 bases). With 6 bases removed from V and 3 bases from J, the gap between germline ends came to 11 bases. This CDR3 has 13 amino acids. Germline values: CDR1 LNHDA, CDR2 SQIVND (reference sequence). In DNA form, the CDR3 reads TGTGCCAGTAGAGGGGGACACGAAGAGACCCAGTACTTC. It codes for CASRGGHEETQYF.

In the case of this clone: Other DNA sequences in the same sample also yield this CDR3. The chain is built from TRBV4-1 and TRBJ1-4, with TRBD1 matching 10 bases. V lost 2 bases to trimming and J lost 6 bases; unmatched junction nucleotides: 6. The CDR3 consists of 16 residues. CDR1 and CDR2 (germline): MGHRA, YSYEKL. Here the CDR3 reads CASSQLPGQGYEKLFF. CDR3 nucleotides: TGCGCCAGCAGCCAACTTCCGGGACAGGGGTATGAAAAACTGTTTTTT.

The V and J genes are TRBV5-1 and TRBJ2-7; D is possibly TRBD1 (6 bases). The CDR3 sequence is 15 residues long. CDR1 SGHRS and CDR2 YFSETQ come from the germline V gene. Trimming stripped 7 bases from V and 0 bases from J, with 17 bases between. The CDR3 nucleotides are TGCGCCAGCGCCCTGGGGGCGGTGAGCTCCTACGAGCAGTACTTC. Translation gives CASALGAVSSYEQYF.

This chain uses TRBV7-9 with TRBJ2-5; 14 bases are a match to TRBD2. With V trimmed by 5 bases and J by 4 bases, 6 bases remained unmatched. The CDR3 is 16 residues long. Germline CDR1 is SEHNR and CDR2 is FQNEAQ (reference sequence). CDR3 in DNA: TGTGCCAGCAGCCAAAGGGGACTAGCGGGAGTAGAGACCCAGTACTTC. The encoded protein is CASSQRGLAGVETQYF.

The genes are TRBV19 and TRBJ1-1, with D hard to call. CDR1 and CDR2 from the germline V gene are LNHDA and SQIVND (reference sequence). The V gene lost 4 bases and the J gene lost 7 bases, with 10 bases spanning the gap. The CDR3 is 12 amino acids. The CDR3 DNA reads TGTGCCAGTAGTACCCCCTACAGTGAAGCTTTCTTT. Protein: CASSTPYSEAFF.

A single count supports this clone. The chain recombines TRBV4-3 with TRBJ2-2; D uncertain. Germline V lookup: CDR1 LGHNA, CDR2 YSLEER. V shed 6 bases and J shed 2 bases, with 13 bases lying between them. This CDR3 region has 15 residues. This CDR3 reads CASSPRVQNTGELFF. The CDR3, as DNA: TGCGCCAGCAGTCCTCGTGTACAAAACACCGGGGAGCTGTTTTTT.

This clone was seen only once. The CDR3 region has the DNA TGTGCCAGCACCTCTAACGCCCCAGGAGATACGCAGTATTTT. Amino acids: CASTSNAPGDTQYF. The chain recombines TRBV2 with TRBJ2-3, with no clear D. CDR3 length equals 14 residues. Trimming stripped 7 bases from V and 5 bases from J, with 16 bases between. Germline loops: CDR1 SNHLY, CDR2 FYNNEI.

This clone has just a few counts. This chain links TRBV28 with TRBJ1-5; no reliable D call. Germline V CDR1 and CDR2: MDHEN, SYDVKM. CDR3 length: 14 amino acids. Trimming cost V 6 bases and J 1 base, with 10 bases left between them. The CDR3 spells CASRIGGSNQPQHF. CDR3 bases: TGTGCCAGCAGGATCGGAGGGAGCAATCAGCCCCAGCATTTT.

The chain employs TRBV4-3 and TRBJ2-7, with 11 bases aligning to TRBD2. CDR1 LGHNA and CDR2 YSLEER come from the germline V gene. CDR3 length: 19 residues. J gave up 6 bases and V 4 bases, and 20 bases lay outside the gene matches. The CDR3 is CASSRGRGLLAGGLGEQYF. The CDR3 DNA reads TGCGCCAGCAGCCGGGGGAGGGGCCTCCTAGCGGGAGGCTTGGGCGAGCAGTACTTC.

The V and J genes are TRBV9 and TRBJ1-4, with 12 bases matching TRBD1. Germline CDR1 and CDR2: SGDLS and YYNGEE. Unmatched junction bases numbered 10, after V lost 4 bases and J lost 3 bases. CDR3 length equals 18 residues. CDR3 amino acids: CASSPSGTGGRANEKLFF. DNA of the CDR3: TGTGCCAGCAGCCCTTCGGGGACAGGGGGCCGGGCTAATGAAAAACTGTTTTTT.

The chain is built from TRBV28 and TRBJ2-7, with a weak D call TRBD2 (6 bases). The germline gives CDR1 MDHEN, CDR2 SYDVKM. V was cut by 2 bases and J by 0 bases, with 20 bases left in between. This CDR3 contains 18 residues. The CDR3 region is CASSLHLGLGGNSYEQYF. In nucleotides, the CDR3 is TGTGCCAGCAGTTTACACCTGGGACTTGGGGGAAACTCCTACGAGCAGTACTTC.

In nucleotides, the CDR3 is TGCGCCAGCAGCGCCACCCGGGACATTACCGACAATGAGCAGTTCTTC. It codes for CASSATRDITDNEQFF. The chain recombines TRBV5-1 with TRBJ2-1; D might be TRBD1 (6 bases). V was trimmed by 4 bases and J by 5 bases, leaving 19 bases between them. The CDR3 is 16 amino acids. Germline CDR1 and CDR2: SGHRS and YFSETQ.

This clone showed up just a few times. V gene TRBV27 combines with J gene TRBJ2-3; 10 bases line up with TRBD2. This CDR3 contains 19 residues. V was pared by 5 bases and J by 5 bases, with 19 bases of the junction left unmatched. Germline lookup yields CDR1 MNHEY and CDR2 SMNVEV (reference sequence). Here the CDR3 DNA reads TGTGCCAGCAGTCTCCGACCGCGAGATAGCGGGGGGCGGGGAGATACGCAGTATTTT. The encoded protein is CASSLRPRDSGGRGDTQYF.

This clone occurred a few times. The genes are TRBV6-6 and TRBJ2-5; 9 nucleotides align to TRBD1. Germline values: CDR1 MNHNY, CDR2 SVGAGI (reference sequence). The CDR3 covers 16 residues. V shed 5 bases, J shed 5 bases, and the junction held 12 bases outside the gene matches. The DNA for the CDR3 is TGTGCCAGCAGTATCCGGGACAGGGTGGTAGGGGAGACCCAGTACTTC. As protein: CASSIRDRVVGETQYF.

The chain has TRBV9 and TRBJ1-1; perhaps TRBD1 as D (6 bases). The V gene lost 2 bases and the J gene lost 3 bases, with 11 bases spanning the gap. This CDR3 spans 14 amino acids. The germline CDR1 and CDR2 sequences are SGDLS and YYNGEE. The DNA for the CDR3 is TGTGCCAGCAGCGTGGGGGCGAGAGACACTGAAGCTTTCTTT. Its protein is CASSVGARDTEAFF.

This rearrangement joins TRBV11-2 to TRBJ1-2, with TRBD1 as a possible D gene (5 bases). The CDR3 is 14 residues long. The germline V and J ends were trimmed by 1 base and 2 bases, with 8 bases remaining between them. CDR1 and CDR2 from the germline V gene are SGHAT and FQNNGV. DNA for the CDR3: TGTGCCAGCAGCTTAGGGCAGGGCAACTATGGCTACACCTTC. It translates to CASSLGQGNYGYTF.

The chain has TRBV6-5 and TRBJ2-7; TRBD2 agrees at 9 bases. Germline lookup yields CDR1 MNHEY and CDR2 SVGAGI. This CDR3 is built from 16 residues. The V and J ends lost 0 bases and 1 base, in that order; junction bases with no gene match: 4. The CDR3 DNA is TGTGCCAGCAGTTACTCGATCGCGGGGGGGTCCTACGAGCAGTACTTC. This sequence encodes CASSYSIAGGSYEQYF.